Listed here are 13 T cell receptor beta chains from one sample, sequenced in a study of response to subunit inactivated influenza vaccine. A single record per CDR3 protein comes from TCRdb applying MiXCR to the RT-PCR reads. This table has 650,000 to 800,000 distinct CDR3 sequences, roughly 14% appearing once. Sequencing used PBMCs from blood, obtained 14 days before vaccination. These receptor sequences come from a man between 45 and 60 years old who received an inactivated influenza vaccine.

This clonotype was counted a few times. The gene calls are TRBV20-1 and TRBJ1-6; the D gene is possibly TRBD1 (6 bases). V was cut by 6 bases and J by 7 bases, with 10 bases left in between. The CDR3 runs to 12 residues. Germline V lookup: CDR1 DFQATT, CDR2 SNEGSKA (reference sequence). The CDR3 bases are TGCAGTGCCAAAGACAGGAATTCACCCCTCCACTTT. It yields the protein CSAKDRNSPLHF.

This clonotype was counted a few times. V usage is TRBV7-3 and J usage is TRBJ2-1; TRBD1 is a possible D gene (6 bases). This CDR3 region has 15 residues. V lost 2 bases, J lost 3 bases, and 11 bases lay in between. CDR1 and CDR2 (germline): SGHTA, FQGTGA. CDR3 amino acids: CASSLQGSFYNEQFF. The CDR3 bases are TGTGCCAGCAGCTTACAGGGGAGTTTCTACAATGAGCAGTTCTTC.

In this sample, this clonotype turned up a few times. V gene TRBV6-5 combines with J gene TRBJ1-1; D perhaps matches TRBD1 (6 bases). This CDR3 has 16 amino acids. With 2 bases removed from V and 3 bases from J, the gap between germline ends came to 16 bases. CDR1 and CDR2 (germline): MNHEY, SVGAGI. CDR3 nucleotide sequence: TGTGCCAGCAGTTACGGGGCAGGAGGGGGTCACACTGAAGCTTTCTTT. Its protein is CASSYGAGGGHTEAFF.

V and J are TRBV14 and TRBJ2-7; TRBD2 matches 13 bases. Germline V gene lookup returns CDR1 SGHDN and CDR2 FVKESK. Unmatched junction bases numbered 3, after V lost 4 bases and J lost 3 bases. The CDR3 covers 15 residues. The CDR3 region is CASSPGLAGFYEQYF. The DNA for the CDR3 is TGTGCCAGCAGCCCGGGACTAGCGGGATTCTACGAGCAGTACTTC.

The rearrangement joins TRBV7-9 to TRBJ2-1, with 9 bases identical to TRBD2. The CDR3 runs 15 residues. Germline CDR1 SEHNR, CDR2 FQNEAQ (reference sequence). The V segment lost 3 bases and the J segment 7 bases; nucleotides outside the gene matches: 7. CDR3 residues: CASSLYSGSKNEQFF. Here the CDR3 DNA reads TGTGCCAGCAGCTTGTATAGCGGGAGTAAGAATGAGCAGTTCTTC.

This clonotype turned up a few times. The rearrangement joins TRBV7-2 to TRBJ2-3, with TRBD1 identical over 7 bases. The length of the CDR3 is 18 residues. Germline V gene lookup returns CDR1 SGHTA and CDR2 FQGNSA. V was clipped by 0 bases and J by 2 bases; unmatched bases: 11. The CDR3 DNA is TGTGCCAGCAGCTTAGCCCGACACAGGGGAAGTATCACAGATACGCAGTATTTT. As protein: CASSLARHRGSITDTQYF.

This rearrangement joins TRBV3-1 to TRBJ2-7; either TRBD1 or TRBD2 may fit D (5 bases each). Germline V gene lookup returns CDR1 LGHDT and CDR2 YNNKEL (reference sequence). The CDR3 spans 17 residues. With 9 bases removed from V and 0 bases from J, the gap between germline ends came to 24 bases. CDR3 residues: CASSGTSGDLGSYEQYF. The DNA for the CDR3 is TGTGCCAGTTCCGGGACCAGCGGCGACCTTGGCTCCTACGAGCAGTACTTC.

This chain connects TRBV5-4 to TRBJ2-5, with 10 positions matching TRBD2. The CDR3 totals 16 residues. The V gene's germline CDR1 is SGHNT and CDR2 YYREEE (reference sequence). The V gene end was trimmed by 4 bases and the J gene end by 0 bases; junction bases not matched to a gene: 6. CDR3 coding DNA: TGTGCCAGCAGCCGAGGGACTAGCGCAAACCAAGAGACCCAGTACTTC. Its translation: CASSRGTSANQETQYF.

The CDR3 reads CASGLSSRGTDTQYF. CDR3 in DNA: TGTGCTAGTGGTCTCTCGTCCCGCGGGACAGATACGCAGTATTTT. V is TRBV12-5 and J is TRBJ2-3; possible D gene TRBD2, 5 bases. This CDR3 has 15 amino acids. Germline loops: CDR1 LGHNT, CDR2 FRNRAP. Trimming removed 5 bases from V and 3 bases from J, with 15 bases in between.

The CDR3 nucleotides are TGTGCCAGCAGCCAAGATGGGCAGACTAGCGGGATTTTCAATGAGCAGTTCTTC. Its translation: CASSQDGQTSGIFNEQFF. The chain uses TRBV4-2 and TRBJ2-1; TRBD2 matches 11 bases. This CDR3 contains 18 residues. Germline V lookup: CDR1 LGHNA, CDR2 YNFKEQ. V trimming: 0 bases; J trimming: 6 bases; junction bases outside the gene matches: 10.

The rearrangement uses TRBV6-6 and TRBJ1-1; D ambiguous. From germline, CDR1 is MNHNY and CDR2 SVGAGI (reference sequence). The CDR3 covers 12 residues. V gave up 6 bases and J gave up 8 bases, with 13 bases separating them. The CDR3 sequence is CASRKSALEAFF. In DNA, the CDR3 is TGTGCCAGCAGAAAATCCGCGTTGGAAGCTTTCTTT.

The chain joins TRBV7-9 to TRBJ2-2; D is ambiguous. CDR1 is SEHNR and CDR2 is FQNEAQ in the germline V gene (reference sequence). V lost 5 bases, J lost 3 bases, and 13 bases lay in between. This CDR3 is 15 amino acids long. The CDR3 DNA reads TGTGCCAGCAGCCAAGGCGACTCTTACACCGGGGAGCTGTTTTTT. Translating it yields CASSQGDSYTGELFF. The full variable domain, its missing parts supplied by reference TRBV7-9 and TRBJ2-2, is DTGVSQNPRHKITKRGQNVTFRCDPISEHNRLYWYRQTLGQGPEFLTYFQNEAQLEKSRLLSDRFSAERPKGSFSTLEIQRTEQGDSAMYLCASSQGDSYTGELFFGEGSRLTVL.

This chain connects TRBV11-2 to TRBJ2-7; 10 positions match TRBD2. Germline loops: CDR1 SGHAT, CDR2 FQNNGV. The CDR3 is made up of 15 amino acids. V shed 4 bases, J shed 2 bases, and the junction held 5 bases outside the gene matches. The CDR3: CASSSIAGGPYEQYF. The CDR3 DNA is TGTGCCAGCAGCTCTATAGCGGGGGGTCCCTACGAGCAGTACTTC.